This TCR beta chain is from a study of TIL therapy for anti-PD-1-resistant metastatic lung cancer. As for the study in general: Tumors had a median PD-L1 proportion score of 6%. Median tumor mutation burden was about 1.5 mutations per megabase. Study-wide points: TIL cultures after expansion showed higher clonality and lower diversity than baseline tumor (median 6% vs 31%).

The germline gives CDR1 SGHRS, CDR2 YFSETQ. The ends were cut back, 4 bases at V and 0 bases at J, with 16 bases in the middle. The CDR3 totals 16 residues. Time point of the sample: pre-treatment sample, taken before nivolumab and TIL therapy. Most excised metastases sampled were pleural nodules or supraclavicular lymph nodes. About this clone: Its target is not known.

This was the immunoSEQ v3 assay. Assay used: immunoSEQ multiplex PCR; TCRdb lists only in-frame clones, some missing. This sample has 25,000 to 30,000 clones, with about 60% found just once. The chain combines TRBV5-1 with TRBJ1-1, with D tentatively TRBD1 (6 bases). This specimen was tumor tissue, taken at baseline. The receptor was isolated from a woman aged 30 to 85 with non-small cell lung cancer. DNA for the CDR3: TGCGCCAGCAGCCCTGGGCCCGGACAGATGAACACTGAAGCTTTCTTT. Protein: CASSPGPGQMNTEAFF.